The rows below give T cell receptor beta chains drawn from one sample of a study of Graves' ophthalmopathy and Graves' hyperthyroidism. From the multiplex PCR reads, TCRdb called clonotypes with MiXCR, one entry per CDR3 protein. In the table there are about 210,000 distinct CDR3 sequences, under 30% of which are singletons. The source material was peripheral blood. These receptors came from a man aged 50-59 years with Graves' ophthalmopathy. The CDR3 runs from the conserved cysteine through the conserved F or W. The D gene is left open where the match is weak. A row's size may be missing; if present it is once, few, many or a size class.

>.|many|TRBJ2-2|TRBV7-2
CASSFQGTTGELFF
TGTGCCAGCAGCTTCCAGGGGACCACCGGGGAGCTGTTTTTT
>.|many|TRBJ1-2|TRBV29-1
CSVEGLTLDYGYTF
TGCAGCGTTGAAGGCCTCACATTGGACTATGGCTACACCTTC
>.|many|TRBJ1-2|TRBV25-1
CASSEYRQGSGYTF
TGTGCCAGCAGTGAATACCGGCAGGGGTCTGGCTACACCTTC
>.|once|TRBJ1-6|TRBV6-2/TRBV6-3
CASSYGFGYSYNSPLHF
TGTGCCAGCAGTTACGGGTTCGGATACTCCTATAATTCACCCCTCCACTTT
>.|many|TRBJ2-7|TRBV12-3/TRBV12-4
CASSYTGPIDEQYF
TGTGCCAGCAGCTACACCGGGCCCATCGACGAGCAGTACTTC
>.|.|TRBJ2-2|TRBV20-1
CSARLPGQPGELFF
TGCAGTGCTAGACTCCCTGGACAGCCCGGGGAGCTGTTTTTT
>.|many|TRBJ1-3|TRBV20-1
CSAMVPAPSSGNTIYF
TGCAGTGCTATGGTCCCGGCGCCGAGCTCTGGAAACACCATATATTTT
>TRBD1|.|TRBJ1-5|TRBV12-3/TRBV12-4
CASTADRGHRQPQHF
TGTGCCAGCACCGCGGACAGGGGGCACCGTCAGCCCCAGCATTTT
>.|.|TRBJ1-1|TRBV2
CASSFRSNTEAFF
TGTGCCAGCAGTTTTAGGTCGAACACTGAAGCTTTCTTT
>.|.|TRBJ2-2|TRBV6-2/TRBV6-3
CASRPSVITNTGELFF
TGTGCCAGCCGCCCTTCGGTTATAACGAACACCGGGGAGCTGTTTTTT
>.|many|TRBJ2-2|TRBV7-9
CASSSLHTGELFF
TGTGCCAGCAGCTCGCTTCACACCGGGGAGCTGTTTTTT
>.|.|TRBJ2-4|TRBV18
CASSTGSKNIQYF
TGTGCCAGCTCAACGGGGTCCAAAAACATTCAGTACTTC
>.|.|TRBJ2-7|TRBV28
CASGPRDEQYF
TGTGCCAGCGGGCCGCGGGACGAGCAGTACTTC
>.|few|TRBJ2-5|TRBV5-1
CASSPGASQETQYF
TGCGCCAGCAGCCCTGGCGCGAGCCAAGAGACCCAGTACTTC
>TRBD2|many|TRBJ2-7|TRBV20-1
CSASVGSGYEQYF
TGCAGTGCTAGTGTTGGTAGCGGGTACGAGCAGTACTTC
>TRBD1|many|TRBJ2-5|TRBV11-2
CASSHTRDRGIGETQYF
TGTGCCAGCAGCCATACCCGGGACAGGGGGATAGGAGAGACCCAGTACTTC
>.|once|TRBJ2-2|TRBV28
CASYGPQNTGELFF
TGTGCCAGTTACGGGCCTCAAAACACCGGGGAGCTGTTTTTT